Sequencing of this T cell receptor (beta chain) was carried out in a study of T cells in Graves' hyperthyroidism and ophthalmopathy. Germline CDR1 reads SGHRS; CDR2 reads YFSETQ. CDR3 length: 14 residues. V lost 4 bases and J 8 bases, leaving 18 bases between the germline ends. Stable hyperthyroidism: no ophthalmopathy progression over 18 months of follow-up. Many counts were recorded for this clonotype. RNA transcripts served as the template for amplifying TCR beta CDR3 regions. A set of HTBI primers served as the primers for a first-round RT-PCR of the TCR CDR3. In TCRdb, the multiplex PCR reads were re-called with MiXCR into one record per CDR3 protein. The table records about 360,000 distinct CDR3 sequences, under 15% of them present only once.

The TCR comes from a woman aged 18-35 years with Graves' hyperthyroidism. This chain links TRBV5-1 with TRBJ1-2, with D possibly being TRBD1 (5 bases). Sample: blood. For the CDR3, the DNA is TGCGCCAGCAGCATAGGGGTGCGGGAATTCGGCTACACCTTC. This sequence encodes CASSIGVREFGYTF.